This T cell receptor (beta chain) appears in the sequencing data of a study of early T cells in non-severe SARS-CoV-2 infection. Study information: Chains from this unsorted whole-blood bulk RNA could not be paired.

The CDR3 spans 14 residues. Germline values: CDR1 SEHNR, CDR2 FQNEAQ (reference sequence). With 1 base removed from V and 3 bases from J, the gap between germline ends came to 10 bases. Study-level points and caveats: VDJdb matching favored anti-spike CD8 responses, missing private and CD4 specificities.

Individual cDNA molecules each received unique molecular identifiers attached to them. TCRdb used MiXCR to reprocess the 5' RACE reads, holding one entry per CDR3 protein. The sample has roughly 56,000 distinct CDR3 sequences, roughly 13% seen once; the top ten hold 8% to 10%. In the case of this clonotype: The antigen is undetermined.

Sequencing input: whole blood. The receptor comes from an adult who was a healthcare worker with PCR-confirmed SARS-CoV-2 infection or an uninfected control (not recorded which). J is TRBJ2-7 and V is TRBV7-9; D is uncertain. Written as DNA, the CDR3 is TGTGCCAGCAGCTTAGGGCCCGCCTTCTACGAGCAGTACTTC. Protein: CASSLGPAFYEQYF.